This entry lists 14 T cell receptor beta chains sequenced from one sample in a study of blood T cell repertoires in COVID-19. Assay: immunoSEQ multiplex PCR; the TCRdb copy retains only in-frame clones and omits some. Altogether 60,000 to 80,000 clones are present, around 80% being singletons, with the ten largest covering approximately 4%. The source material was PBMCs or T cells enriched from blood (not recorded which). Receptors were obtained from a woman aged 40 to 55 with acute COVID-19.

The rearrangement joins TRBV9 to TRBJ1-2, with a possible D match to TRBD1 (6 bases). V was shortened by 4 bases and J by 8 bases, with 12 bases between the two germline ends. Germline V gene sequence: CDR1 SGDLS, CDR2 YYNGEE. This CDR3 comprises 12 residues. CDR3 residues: CASSSTGSGYTF. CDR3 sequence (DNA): TGTGCCAGCAGCAGCACAGGGAGCGGCTACACCTTC.

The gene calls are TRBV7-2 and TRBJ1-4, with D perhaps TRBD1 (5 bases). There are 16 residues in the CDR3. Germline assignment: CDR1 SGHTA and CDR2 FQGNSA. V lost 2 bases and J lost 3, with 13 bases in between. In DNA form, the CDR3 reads TGTGCCAGCAGCTTATCGGGGGTTCGGGCTAATGAAAAACTGTTTTTT. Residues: CASSLSGVRANEKLFF.

The CDR3 reads CASTPLGGNTDTQYF. CDR3 nucleotides: TGTGCCAGCACCCCCCTTGGAGGGAACACAGATACGCAGTATTTT. The chain recombines TRBV7-8 with TRBJ2-3, with D maybe TRBD2 (6 bases). The CDR3 is made up of 15 amino acids. The germline V gene has CDR1 SGHVS and CDR2 FQNEAQ. The V gene lost 7 bases and the J gene lost 2 bases, with 16 bases spanning the gap. The entire variable domain, with the rest obtained from reference TRBV7-8 and TRBJ2-3, is as follows: GAGVSQSPRYKVAKRGQDVALRCDPISGHVSLFWYQQALGQGPEFLTYFQNEAQLDKSGLPSDRFFAERPEGSVSTLKIQRTQQEDSAVYLCASTPLGGNTDTQYFGPGTRLTVL.

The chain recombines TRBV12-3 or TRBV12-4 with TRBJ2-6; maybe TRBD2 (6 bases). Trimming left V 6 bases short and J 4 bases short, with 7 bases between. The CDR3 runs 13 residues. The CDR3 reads CASRREGANVLTF. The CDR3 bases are TGTGCCAGCAGACGGGAGGGGGCCAACGTCCTGACTTTC.

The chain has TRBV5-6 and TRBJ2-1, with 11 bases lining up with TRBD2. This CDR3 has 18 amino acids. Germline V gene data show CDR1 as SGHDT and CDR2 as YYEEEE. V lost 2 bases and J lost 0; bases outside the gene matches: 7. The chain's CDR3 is CASSFLAGGPGSYNEQFF. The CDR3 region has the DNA TGTGCCAGCAGCTTTTTAGCGGGGGGGCCGGGCTCCTACAATGAGCAGTTCTTC. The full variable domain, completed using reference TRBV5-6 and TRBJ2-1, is DAGVTQSPTHLIKTRGQQVTLRCSPKSGHDTVSWYQQALGQGPQFIFQYYEEEERQRGNFPDRFSGHQFPNYSSELNVNALLLGDSALYLCASSFLAGGPGSYNEQFFGPGTRLTVL.

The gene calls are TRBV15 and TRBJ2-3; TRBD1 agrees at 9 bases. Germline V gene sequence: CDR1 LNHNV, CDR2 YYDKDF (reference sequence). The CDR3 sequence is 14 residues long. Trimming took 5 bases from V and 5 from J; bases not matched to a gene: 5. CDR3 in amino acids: CATSGRQGGDTQYF. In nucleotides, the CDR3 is TGTGCCACCAGCGGCCGACAGGGGGGAGATACGCAGTATTTT.

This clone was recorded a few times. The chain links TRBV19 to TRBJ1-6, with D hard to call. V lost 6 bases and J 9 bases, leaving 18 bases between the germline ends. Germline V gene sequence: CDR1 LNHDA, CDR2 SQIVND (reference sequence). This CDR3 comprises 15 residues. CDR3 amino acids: CASSALGNRGSPLHF. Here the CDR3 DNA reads TGTGCCAGTAGCGCTCTGGGGAATCGGGGTTCACCCCTCCACTTT.

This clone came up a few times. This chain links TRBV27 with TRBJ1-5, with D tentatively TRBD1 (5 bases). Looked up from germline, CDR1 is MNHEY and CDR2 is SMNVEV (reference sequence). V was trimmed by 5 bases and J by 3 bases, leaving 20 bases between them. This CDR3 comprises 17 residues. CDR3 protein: CASSLGLPTGANQPQHF. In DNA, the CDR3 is TGTGCCAGCAGTCTGGGACTGCCCACGGGTGCCAATCAGCCCCAGCATTTT.

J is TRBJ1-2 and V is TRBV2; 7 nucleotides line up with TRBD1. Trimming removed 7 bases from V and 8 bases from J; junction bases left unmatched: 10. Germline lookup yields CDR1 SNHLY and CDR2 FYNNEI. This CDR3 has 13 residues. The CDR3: CASTGTDIMGYTF. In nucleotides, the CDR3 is TGTGCCAGCACAGGGACAGACATTATGGGCTACACCTTC.

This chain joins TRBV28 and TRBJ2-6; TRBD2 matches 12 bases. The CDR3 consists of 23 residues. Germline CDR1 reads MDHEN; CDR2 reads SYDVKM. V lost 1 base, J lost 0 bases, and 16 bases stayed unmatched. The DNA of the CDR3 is TGTGCCAGCAGTTTATCTAGCGGGAGGGTGTTGATCCAGAAAGGCTCTGGGGCCAACGTCCTGACTTTC. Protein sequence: CASSLSSGRVLIQKGSGANVLTF.

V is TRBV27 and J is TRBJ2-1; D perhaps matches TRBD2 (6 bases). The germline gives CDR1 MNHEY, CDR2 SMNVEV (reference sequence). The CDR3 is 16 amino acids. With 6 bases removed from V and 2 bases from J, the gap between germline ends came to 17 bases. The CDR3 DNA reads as TGTGCCAGCAGCTTGGGGGGAAATCTGCCCTACAATGAGCAGTTCTTC. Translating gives CASSLGGNLPYNEQFF.

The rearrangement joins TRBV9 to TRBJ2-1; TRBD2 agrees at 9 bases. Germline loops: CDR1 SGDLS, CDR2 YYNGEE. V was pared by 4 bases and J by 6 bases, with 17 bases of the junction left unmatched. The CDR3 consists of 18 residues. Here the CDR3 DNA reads TGTGCCAGCAGCCCCCGGGGACTAGCAGGACTTGTGGGCAATGAGCAGTTCTTC. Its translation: CASSPRGLAGLVGNEQFF.

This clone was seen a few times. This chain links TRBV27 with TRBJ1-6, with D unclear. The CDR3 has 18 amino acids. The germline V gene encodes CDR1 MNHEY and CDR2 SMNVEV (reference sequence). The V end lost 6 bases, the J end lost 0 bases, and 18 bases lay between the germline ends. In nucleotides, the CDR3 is TGTGCCAGCAGGCTGGAGAGCTTGAAGAGCTCCTATAATTCACCCCTCCACTTT. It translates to CASRLESLKSSYNSPLHF.

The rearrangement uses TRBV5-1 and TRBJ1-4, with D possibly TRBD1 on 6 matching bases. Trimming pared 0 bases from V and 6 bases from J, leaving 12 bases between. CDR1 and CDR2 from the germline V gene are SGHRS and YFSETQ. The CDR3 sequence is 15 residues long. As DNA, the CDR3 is TGCGCCAGCAGCTTGGCCACAGGGAGGGATGAAAAACTGTTTTTT. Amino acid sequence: CASSLATGRDEKLFF. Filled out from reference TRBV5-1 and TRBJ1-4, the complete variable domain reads KAGVTQTPRYLIKTRGQQVTLSCSPISGHRSVSWYQQTPGQGLQFLFEYFSETQRNKGNFPGRFSGRQFSNSRSEMNVSTLELGDSALYLCASSLATGRDEKLFFGSGTQLSVL.